This T cell receptor (beta chain) emerged from a study of blood T cells in healthy people across ages (dated by TCRdb to 2015 to 2017). Looking at the study overall: In model experiments, template switching captured about one uniquely barcoded TCR beta cDNA molecule for every two T cells. To avoid experimental bias, donors of different ages were randomly spread across the sequencing lanes. Age-related changes in TCR beta repertoire diversity were measured in the study by deep sequencing normalized with unique cDNA molecular identifiers. For two donors (one aged 18 to 30 and one aged 80 or older), the study analyzed two additional independent replicas of 1 million unique cDNA reads from the same blood draw. The donors were split into four age groups: young (average about 15 years), middle-aged (39), aged (approximately 59) and long-lived (approximately 89).

Remarks on this clonotype: Its antigen remains unidentified. No much larger clone exists at a distance of one base, and base qualities are not known.

Measured from the cysteine to the phenylalanine, the CDR3 is 18 residues long. CDR3 DNA only is kept here, 54 bases in frame from base 1. The germline V gene (reference sequence) specifies DFQATT as CDR1 and SNEGSKA as CDR2. For this chain, trimming is 0 bases at the V end and 5 bases at the J end, and the number of junction bases without a gene match is 16. Libraries were built with 5' RACE. Sequencer: Illumina HiSeq 2500. A second roughly 6 to 11 cycle PCR used a sample-barcoded 5' primer and a J-beta primer mix. A template-switch 5' adaptor carrying 12 random nucleotides introduced a unique molecular identifier onto each TCR beta cDNA molecule. At least 3 million CDR3-containing paired-end reads were obtained from each sample. All of the RNA was converted into first-strand cDNA using the Mint cDNA synthesis kit, with a TRBC-specific oligonucleotide serving as the primer. Following uracil-DNA glycosylase treatment, a first 18-cycle PCR with universal primers M1SS and BC2_uni_R was performed on all cDNA. The study's own analysis went as follows. For normalization, 1 million high-quality reads, each with a distinct molecular identifier, were randomly selected from each sample. Instead of being binned into consensus sequences, reads that shared molecular identifiers were thrown out. MiTCR, run with a Q25 quality threshold and the strictest error-elimination algorithm, handled CDR3 identification, clonotype clustering and error correction. A nonparametric unseen species model with Euler transformation was used to estimate a lower bound on total TCR beta diversity. The public reads were reprocessed in TCRdb via fastp at Q25 and MiXCR, keeping in-frame beta chains. Rows with a matching CDR3 protein are joined into one entry that keeps the most common DNA and genes. The authors' filters were not applied to this entry. For this sample the table gives roughly 700,000 distinct CDR3 sequences, of which approximately 49% were detected only once. The top ten constitute around a third of the sample.

Systemically healthy Caucasian individuals from Russia, some 36 in total and aged about 6 to 90 years, were included as donors. Each donor gave ten milliliters of peripheral blood, collected into EDTA-treated Vacutainer tubes. PBMCs were isolated by Ficoll-Paque density-gradient centrifugation, with at least 7 million obtained per sample. Total RNA, at least 6 micrograms per sample, was extracted from PBMCs with Trizol reagent. For every donor, an aliquot of PBMCs went through flow cytometry to measure the percentages of naive CD45RAhigh/CD27high T cells. What the study reported, not specific to this receptor: Because donor CMV infection status was unknown, age-related changes in expanded clonotypes were potentially confounded. Estimates of total diversity based on one million sequenced T cells were considered lower bounds and underestimates. The long-lived group showed more naive CD4+ T cells, fewer expanded clones and increased TCR diversity than the aged group, suggesting age selection. As age increased, observed TCR beta diversity per million T cells dropped in a roughly linear way, and a significant reduction was already evident by age about 40. Because profiling used bulk unsorted PBMCs, naive and antigen-experienced compartments could not be compared conclusively. There was a strong correlation between observed TCR beta diversity and the percentage of naive T cells measured by flow cytometry.

The chain was built from TRBV20-1 and TRBJ1-2; 9 of the junction bases match TRBD1. This TCR was recovered from a woman aged 55-69 years in good health. Sequenced: blood. In nucleotides, the sequence is TGCAGTGCTAGAGATACCCGGACAGGGGATCCCTCGAGGTATGGCTACACCTTC. It codes for CSARDTRTGDPSRYGYTF.